This TCR beta chain emerged from a study of blood T cell repertoires in COVID-19. Turning to the study itself: Collection of acute and convalescent COVID-19 samples took place in the United States, Italy and Spain. From T cells, B-cell-depleted T cells, or PBMCs came the material, which was cDNA or gDNA.

Seattle-derived patients entered the study during active infection and were followed longitudinally. Methods used by the authors: Amplified reference gene primers provided the basis for estimating nucleated cell counts. Measured with immunoSEQ multiplex PCR; TCRdb has only the in-frame clones, and not every one. V, J and clone size derive from that table, while D and trimming were established from the DNA sequence. The sample has some 310,000 clones; nearly 90% are singletons. Deletions cut 2 bases from V and 5 bases from J, with 7 bases between. The CDR3 runs 13 residues. Germline V gives CDR1 MNHEY, CDR2 SVGEGT.

This chain links TRBV6-2 or TRBV6-3 with TRBJ2-4; perhaps TRBD1 as D (5 bases). Sequenced material: peripheral blood. This clonotype was obtained from a woman aged 40-49 years with COVID-19, enrolled during active disease. The DNA for the CDR3 is TGTGCCAGCAGTTACCAGGGCGAAAACATTCAGTACTTC. Residues: CASSYQGENIQYF.